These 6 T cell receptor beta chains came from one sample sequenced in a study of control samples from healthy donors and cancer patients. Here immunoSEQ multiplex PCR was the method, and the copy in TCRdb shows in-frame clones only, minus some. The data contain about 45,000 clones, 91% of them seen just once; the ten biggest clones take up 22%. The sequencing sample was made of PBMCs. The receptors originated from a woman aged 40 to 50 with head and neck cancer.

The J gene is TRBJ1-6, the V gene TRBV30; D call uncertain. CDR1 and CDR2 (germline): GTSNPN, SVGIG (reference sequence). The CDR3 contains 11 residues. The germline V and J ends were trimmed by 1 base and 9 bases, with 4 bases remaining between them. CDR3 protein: CAWSEASPLHF. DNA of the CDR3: TGTGCCTGGAGTGAAGCTTCACCCCTCCACTTT. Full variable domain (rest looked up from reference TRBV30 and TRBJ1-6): SQTIHQWPATLVQPVGSPLSLECTVEGTSNPNLYWYRQAAGRGLQLLFYSVGIGQISSEVPQNLSASRPQDRQFILSSKKLLLSDSGFYLCAWSEASPLHFGNGTRLTVT.

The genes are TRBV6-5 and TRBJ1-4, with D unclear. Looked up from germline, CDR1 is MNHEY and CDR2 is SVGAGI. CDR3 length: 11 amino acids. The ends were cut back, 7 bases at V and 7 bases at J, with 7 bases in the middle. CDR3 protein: CASMLGEKLFF. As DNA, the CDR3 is TGTGCCAGCATGCTGGGTGAAAAACTGTTTTTT.

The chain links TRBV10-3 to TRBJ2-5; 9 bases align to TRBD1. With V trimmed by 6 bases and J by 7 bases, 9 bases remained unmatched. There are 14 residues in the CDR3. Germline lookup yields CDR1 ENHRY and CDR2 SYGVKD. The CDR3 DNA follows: TGTGCCATCAGCCTGGACAGGGGTATTTGGACCCAGTACTTC. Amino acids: CAISLDRGIWTQYF.

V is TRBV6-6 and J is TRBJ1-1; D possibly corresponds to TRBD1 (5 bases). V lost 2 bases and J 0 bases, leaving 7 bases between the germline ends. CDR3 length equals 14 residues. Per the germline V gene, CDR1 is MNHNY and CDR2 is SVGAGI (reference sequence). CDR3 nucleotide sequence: TGTGCCAGCAGTTACGGGGGTTTGAACACTGAAGCTTTCTTT. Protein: CASSYGGLNTEAFF.

This chain's CDR3 is CASSLAGTGYSNQPQHF. The CDR3 DNA is TGTGCCAGCAGCTTGGCCGGGACAGGGTATAGCAATCAGCCCCAGCATTTT. This chain links TRBV7-8 with TRBJ1-5; 9 bases match TRBD1. This CDR3 is built from 17 residues. J gave up 0 bases and V 3 bases, and 6 bases lay outside the gene matches. Germline values: CDR1 SGHVS, CDR2 FQNEAQ.

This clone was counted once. The CDR3 loop is CASSVLAGVANEQFF. The CDR3, as DNA: TGTGCCAGCAGTGTCCTAGCGGGAGTTGCCAATGAGCAGTTCTTC. The V gene is TRBV6-4, the J gene TRBJ2-1, with 10 bases fitting TRBD2. Germline V gene lookup returns CDR1 MRHNA and CDR2 SNTAGT. The CDR3 runs 15 residues. The ends lost 4 bases at V and 6 bases at J; junction bases unmatched: 6.